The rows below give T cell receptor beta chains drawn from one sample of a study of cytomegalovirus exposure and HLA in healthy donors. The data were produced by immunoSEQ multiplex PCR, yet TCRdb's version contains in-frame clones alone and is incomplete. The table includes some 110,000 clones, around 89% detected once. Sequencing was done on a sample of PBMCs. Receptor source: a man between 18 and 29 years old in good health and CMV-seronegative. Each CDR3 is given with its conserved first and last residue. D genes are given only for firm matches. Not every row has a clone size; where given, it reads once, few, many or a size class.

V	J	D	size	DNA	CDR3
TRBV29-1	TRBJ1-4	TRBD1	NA	TGCAGCGCAAAACAGGGGGCGCGTAATGAAAAACTGTTTTTT	CSAKQGARNEKLFF
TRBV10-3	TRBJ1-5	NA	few	TGTGCCATCAGTCCGGGAGAAACCTTTCAGCCCCAGCATTTT	CAISPGETFQPQHF
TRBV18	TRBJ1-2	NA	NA	TGTGCCAGCTCACCCGGAGGCCCCCGGGCCTATGGCTACACCTTC	CASSPGGPRAYGYTF
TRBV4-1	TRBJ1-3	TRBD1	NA	TGCGCCAGCAGCCTTGGGTTGGACAGGGGGCGCTCTGGAAACACCATATATTTT	CASSLGLDRGRSGNTIYF
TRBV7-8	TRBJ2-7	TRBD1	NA	TGTGCCAGCAGCTTAGTCCGAGACAGGGTATTATACGAGCAGTACTTC	CASSLVRDRVLYEQYF
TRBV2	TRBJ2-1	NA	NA	TGTGCCAGCAGTGCGGGTGGCGCAATACCTTACAATGAGCAGTTCTTC	CASSAGGAIPYNEQFF
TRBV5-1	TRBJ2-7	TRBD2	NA	TGCGCCAGCAGCTTGACAAGGGCTAGCGGCTCCTACGAGCAGTACTTC	CASSLTRASGSYEQYF
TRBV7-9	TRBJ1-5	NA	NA	TGTGCCAGCAGCCGCGGCGGGGATAGCAATCAGCCCCAGCATTTT	CASSRGGDSNQPQHF
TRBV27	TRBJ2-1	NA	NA	TGTGCCAGCAGTGCGGGCGTCAAGGGCAGCGGCTTCTACAATGAGCAGTTCTTC	CASSAGVKGSGFYNEQFF
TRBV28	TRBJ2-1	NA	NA	TGTGCCAGCAGTTTATTACAGGTCTCCAATGAGCAGTTCTTC	CASSLLQVSNEQFF
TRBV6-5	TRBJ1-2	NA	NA	TGTGCCAGCAGCGTCATTAACAGGGACGGCTACACCTTC	CASSVINRDGYTF
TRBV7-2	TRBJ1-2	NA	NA	TGTGCCAGCAGCCCTCTTAAGGGGGGGTATGGCTACACCTTC	CASSPLKGGYGYTF
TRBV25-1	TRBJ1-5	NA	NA	TGTGCCAGCAGTGCGGCCTCGAGGACACATTTGAGGTTT	CASSAASRTHLRF
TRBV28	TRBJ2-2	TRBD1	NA	TGTGCCAGCAGTTTATACAGGGGGCCGGAGGGCGGGGAGCTGTTTTTT	CASSLYRGPEGGELFF
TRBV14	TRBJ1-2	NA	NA	TGTGCCAGCAGCCAAGACGGGGGTTCCTATGGCTACACCTTC	CASSQDGGSYGYTF
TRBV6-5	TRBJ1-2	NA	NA	TGTGCCAGCAGTCCACAGGGCCCTGTGGGTGGCTACACCTTC	CASSPQGPVGGYTF
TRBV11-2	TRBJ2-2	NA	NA	TGTGCCAGCAGCTTAGATACAAGGGGGTATAACACCGGGGAGCTGTTTTTT	CASSLDTRGYNTGELFF
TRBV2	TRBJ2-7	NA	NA	TGTGCCAGCAGTGAACGTCTTGCGGACGAGCAGTACTTC	CASSERLADEQYF
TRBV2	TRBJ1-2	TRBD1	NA	TGTGCCAGCAGTAAAACACAGGGGACTCTCTATGGCTACACCTTC	CASSKTQGTLYGYTF
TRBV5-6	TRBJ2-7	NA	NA	TGTGCCAGCCACAGGTGGGGGGACGAGCAGTACTTC	CASHRWGDEQYF
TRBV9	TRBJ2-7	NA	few	TGTGCCAGCAGCGTAGACATAGCGGCCTACGAGCAGTACTTC	CASSVDIAAYEQYF
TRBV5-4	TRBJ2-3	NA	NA	TGTGCCAGCAGCTTGGACCAGTTATCCACGCAGTATTTT	CASSLDQLSTQYF
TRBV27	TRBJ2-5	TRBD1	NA	TGTGCCAGCAGTTTATTAGGACAGGGAGCCCAAGAGACCCAGTACTTC	CASSLLGQGAQETQYF
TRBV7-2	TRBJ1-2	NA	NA	TGTGCCAGCAGCTATACAGGGTCCGGCTATGGCTACACCTTC	CASSYTGSGYGYTF
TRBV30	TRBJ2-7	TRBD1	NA	TGTGCCTGGAGTGTTACAGGGGTCGAGCAGTACTTC	CAWSVTGVEQYF
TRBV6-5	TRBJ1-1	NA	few	TGTGCCAGCAGTTACTCGACATTGGCTCGCACTGAAGCTTTCTTT	CASSYSTLARTEAFF
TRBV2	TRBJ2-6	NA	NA	TGTGCCAGCAGTGATGAGGTAGCTGGGGCCAACGTCCTGACTTTC	CASSDEVAGANVLTF
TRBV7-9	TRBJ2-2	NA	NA	TGTGCCAGCAGCTTTCGCGCCGGGACACCGAACACCGGGGAGCTGTTTTTT	CASSFRAGTPNTGELFF
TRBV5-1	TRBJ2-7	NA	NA	TGCGCCAGCAGCCAGACAGAATGGGGGCACTACGGCGAGCAGTACTTC	CASSQTEWGHYGEQYF
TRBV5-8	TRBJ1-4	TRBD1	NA	TGTGCCAGCAGCTTCCGGACAGGGGGATTGGAAAAACTGTTTTTT	CASSFRTGGLEKLFF
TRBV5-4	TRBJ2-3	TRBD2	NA	TGTGCCAGCAGCTTGGCCGGGGGGGGGAAAGATACGCAGTATTTT	CASSLAGGGKDTQYF
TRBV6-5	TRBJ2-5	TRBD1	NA	TGTGGGACGGGACAGCTTTCCGAAGAGACCCAGTACTTC	CGTGQLSEETQYF
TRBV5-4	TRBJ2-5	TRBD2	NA	TGTGCCAGCAGCTCCCGACTAGCGGGAGGGAAAGAGACCCAGTACTTC	CASSSRLAGGKETQYF
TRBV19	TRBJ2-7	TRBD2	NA	TGTGCCAGTAGTCCTAGCGGGAGTTTAGTCGAGCAGTACTTC	CASSPSGSLVEQYF
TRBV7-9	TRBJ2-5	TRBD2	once	TGTGCCAGCAAGGTTAGCGGGGAAGAGACCCAGTACTTC	CASKVSGEETQYF
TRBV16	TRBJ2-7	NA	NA	TGTGCCAGCAGCCAATTCTTTCACGAGCAGTACTTC	CASSQFFHEQYF
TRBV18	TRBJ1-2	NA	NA	TGTGCCAGCTCACCACTCGCCTATGTAGGGGATGGCTACACCTTC	CASSPLAYVGDGYTF
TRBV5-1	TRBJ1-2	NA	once	TGCGCCAGCAGCTTGGAGGGAGGGAACTATGGCTACACCTTC	CASSLEGGNYGYTF
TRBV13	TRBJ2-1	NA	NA	TGTGCCAGCAGCCCAGGAGGAGGTGAGCAGTTCTTC	CASSPGGGEQFF
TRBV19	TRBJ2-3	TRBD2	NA	TGTGCCAGTAGTATAGAGGCTAGCGGGGGCCCAGATACGCAGTATTTT	CASSIEASGGPDTQYF
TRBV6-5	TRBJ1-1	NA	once	TGTGCCAGCAGTTCGGACAGAATATATGAAGCTTTCTTT	CASSSDRIYEAFF
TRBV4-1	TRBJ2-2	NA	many	TGCGCCAGCAGCCAAGATGTCAGTAACACCGGGGAGCTGTTTTTT	CASSQDVSNTGELFF
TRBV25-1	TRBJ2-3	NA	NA	TGTGCCAGCAGTGATTTAGTCGATACGCAGTATTTT	CASSDLVDTQYF
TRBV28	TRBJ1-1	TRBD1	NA	TGTGCCAGCAGTTTAGGGACAGGCGTAGCTGAAGCTTTCTTT	CASSLGTGVAEAFF
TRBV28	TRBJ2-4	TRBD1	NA	TGTGCCAGCAGTCCCCAACCGGGACAGGGCCACATTCAGTACTTC	CASSPQPGQGHIQYF
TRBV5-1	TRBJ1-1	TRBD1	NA	TGCGCCAGCAGCTTGGTCGACAGGGAATACATGAACACTGAAGCTTTCTTT	CASSLVDREYMNTEAFF
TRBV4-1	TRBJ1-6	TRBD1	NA	TGCGCCAGCTCCCGGGACAGCCGAAAAGGACTTATAACACCCCTCCACTTT	CASSRDSRKGLITPLHF
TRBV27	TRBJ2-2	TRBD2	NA	TGTGCCAGCAGTTTCAAATCTAGCGGCCCCTCCACCGGGGAGCTGTTTTTT	CASSFKSSGPSTGELFF
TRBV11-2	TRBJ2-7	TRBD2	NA	TGTGCCAGCAGTTTGGCCGGGACTAGCGGGATCTACGAGCAGTACTTC	CASSLAGTSGIYEQYF
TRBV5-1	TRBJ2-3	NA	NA	TGCGCCAGCAGCTTGGACAACCCCACAGATACGCAGTATTTT	CASSLDNPTDTQYF
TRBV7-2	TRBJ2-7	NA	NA	TGTGCCAGCAGCCCGGCGGGGGCCTCCTACGAGCAGTACTTC	CASSPAGASYEQYF
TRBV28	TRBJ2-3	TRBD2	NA	TGTGCCAGCAGTCCAAGTGGGCTAGCGGGGGGGCGGGCAGATACGCAGTATTTT	CASSPSGLAGGRADTQYF
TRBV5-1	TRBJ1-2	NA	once	TGCGCCAGCAGCTTGCCTGGAGGCTATGGCTACACCTTC	CASSLPGGYGYTF
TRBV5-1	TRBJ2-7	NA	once	TGCGCCAGCAGCTTGGGAGCCACCTCCTACGAGCAGTACTTC	CASSLGATSYEQYF
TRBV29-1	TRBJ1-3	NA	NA	TGCAGCGTTAAGAATTTGGAGGGCATCTCTGGAAACACCATATATTTT	CSVKNLEGISGNTIYF
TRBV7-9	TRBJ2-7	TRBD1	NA	TGTGCCAGCAGTTCCGGGACAGCCATCTACGAGCAGTACTTC	CASSSGTAIYEQYF